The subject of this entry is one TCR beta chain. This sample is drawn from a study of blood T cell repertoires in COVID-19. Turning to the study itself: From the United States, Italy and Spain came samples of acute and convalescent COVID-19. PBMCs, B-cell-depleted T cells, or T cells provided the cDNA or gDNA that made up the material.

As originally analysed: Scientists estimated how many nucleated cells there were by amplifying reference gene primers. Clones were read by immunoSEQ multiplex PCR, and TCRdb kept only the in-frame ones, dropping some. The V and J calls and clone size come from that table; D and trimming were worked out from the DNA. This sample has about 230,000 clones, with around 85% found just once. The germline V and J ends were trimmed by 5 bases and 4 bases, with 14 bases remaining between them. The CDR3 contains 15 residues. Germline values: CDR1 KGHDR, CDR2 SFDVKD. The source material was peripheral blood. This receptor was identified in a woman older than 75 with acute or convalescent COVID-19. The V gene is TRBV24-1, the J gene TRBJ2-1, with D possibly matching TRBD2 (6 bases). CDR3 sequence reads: CATSAFGLNYNEQFF. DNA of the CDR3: TGTGCCACCAGTGCCTTTGGACTAAATTACAATGAGCAGTTCTTC.